Described below is a single TCR beta chain sequence and its context. Its specific antigen is unknown. The record has no base qualities; no much larger clone is one base away. This sample is part of a study of Tregs in tolerant kidney transplant recipients (dated by TCRdb to the late 2010s). Context from the whole study: Related donors were used in the transplants with nonmyeloablative bone marrow transplantation, and mixed chimerism was transient in the human trials. TCRbeta sequencing was used in the study to identify donor-specific regulatory T cells before combined kidney and bone marrow transplantation, and the identified cells were then tracked after transplant.

For TCRbeta CDR3 sequencing, genomic DNA from the sorted cells was extracted using the QIAGEN DNeasy Blood and Tissue Kit. Through immunoSEQ, high-throughput TCRbeta CDR3 sequencing was done commercially, including PCR amplification with internal controls and bias correction. Per the authors' processing: Unique productive TCRbeta sequences were defined by CDR3 nucleotide sequence where primers matched, and otherwise by CDR3 amino acid sequence together with Vbeta and Jbeta genes. As a correction for sorting error, sequences shared between sorted populations at a frequency ratio of 2:1 or less were discarded, and the remaining shared sequences were assigned to the higher population. A sequence counted as donor-reactive if, in CFSE-low cells, the sequence had a frequency of at least 0.01% and was expanded at least 5-fold compared with unstimulated cells. Repertoire divergence was quantified by Jensen-Shannon divergence calculated from the top 100 TCRbeta sequences ranked by frequency. For samples with multiple sequencing runs, sorting error was corrected separately for each run before the runs were pooled. In its TCRdb copy, this immuneACCESS table keeps in-frame sequences only and misses some clones. Where compared with another copy, unresolved V genes explain less than half of these, and the others have no known cause. The V and J calls and clone size are taken from that table; D and trimming were inferred from the DNA. The sample yields about 100,000 clones; 90% were counted once. More than 0.3% of the sample goes to the ten largest clones.

The paper's findings and limits, for the study overall: Because only a small number of patients were included, the study had limitations, and the results will need to be validated in larger populations as well as under other immunosuppression protocols. PCR primers changed over time for some patients, so nucleotide-level comparison across those patients' samples was not possible. Donor-specific Treg expansion exceeded global Treg expansion in tolerant patients, suggesting antigen-driven rather than nonspecific expansion. Biological reproducibility was not directly assessed, although technical replication error appeared to be minimal. The most biologically relevant and donor-specific TCRbeta repertoire appeared to be identified by expanding Tregs with activated donor B cells.

Read against the paper, the sample's time point label means: blood sample drawn before combined kidney and bone marrow transplant. Thawed PBMCs were FACS-sorted into unstimulated Tregs (CD4+CD25+CD127-), CD4+ non-Tregs (CD4+CD25-), CD4 cells and CD8 cells. Patients were 4 combined kidney and bone marrow transplant recipients from the ITN036ST trial, and only these trial subjects had samples available. Healthy control blood was separated into PBMCs by Ficoll density gradient and cryopreserved, and patient PBMCs were collected both before and after transplant. This clonotype was sampled from a human donor who received a combined kidney and bone marrow transplant. The specimen was CD4+ T cells from blood, collected before the transplant.

The CDR3 amino acid sequence is: CASSFPSAGGYTEAFF. The nucleotide sequence is given as TGTGCCAGCAGTTTCCCCTCGGCAGGGGGCTACACTGAAGCTTTCTTT. The rearranged segments are TRBV28 and TRBJ1-1; 8 of the junction bases match TRBD1. CDR1 MDHEN and CDR2 SYDVKM were looked up in the germline V gene. V is trimmed back by 3 bases and J by 3 bases, and the junction contains 9 bases that no gene match accounts for. From the cysteine up to the phenylalanine, the CDR3 has a length of 16 residues. The kept DNA is CDR3 alone, 48 bases in frame from the first base.